One and the same sample provided the 16 T cell receptor beta chains below, sequenced in a study of T-cell reconstitution after alpha-beta-depleted transplantation in children. Preparation of the TCRbeta library used unique molecular identifiers. TCRdb reprocessed the PCR reads with MiXCR, giving one entry per CDR3 protein. Of roughly 120,000 distinct CDR3 sequences listed, about 9.3% were seen once; the top ten hold 30% to 35%. The material sequenced was PBMCs, taken before TCRalphabeta/CD19-depleted stem cell transplant. These receptors were obtained from a boy between 2 and 10 years old with acute lymphoblastic leukemia, due to receive a stem cell transplant.

V and J are TRBV29-1 and TRBJ2-3, with D perhaps TRBD1 or TRBD2 (6 bases each). Germline V gene sequence: CDR1 SQVTM, CDR2 ANQGSEA. V gave up 7 bases and J gave up 6 bases, with 14 bases separating them. The CDR3 is 12 amino acids. CDR3 sequence reads: CSGGRGGDTQYF. Here the CDR3 DNA reads TGCAGCGGGGGACGAGGGGGGGATACGCAGTATTTT.

The chain has TRBV9 and TRBJ2-1, with 11 positions matching TRBD2. The J segment lost 3 bases and the V segment lost 2 bases, leaving 16 bases of the junction unmatched. The CDR3 loop spans 20 amino acids. The V gene's germline CDR1 is SGDLS and CDR2 YYNGEE. Here the CDR3 DNA reads TGTGCCAGCAGCGTGAGCGTCGGGACTAGCGGCTCTTCGTACTACAATGAGCAGTTCTTC. Its translation is CASSVSVGTSGSSYYNEQFF.

V gene TRBV6-5 combines with J gene TRBJ1-5, with TRBD1 matching 9 bases. Germline loops: CDR1 MNHEY, CDR2 SVGAGI. The CDR3 covers 16 residues. V lost 7 bases to trimming and J lost 1 base; unmatched junction nucleotides: 8. The CDR3 here is CASTQRTGASNQPQHF. The DNA of the CDR3 is TGTGCCAGCACCCAAAGGACAGGGGCGAGCAATCAGCCCCAGCATTTT.

The chain joins TRBV5-1 to TRBJ2-2, with 7 nucleotides matching TRBD1. CDR1 and CDR2 from the germline V gene are SGHRS and YFSETQ. The CDR3 loop spans 16 amino acids. V was pared by 3 bases and J by 2 bases, with 7 bases of the junction left unmatched. The chain's CDR3 is CASSSQGWGNTGELFF. The CDR3 coding sequence is TGCGCCAGCAGCTCACAGGGGTGGGGAAACACCGGGGAGCTGTTTTTT.

Comments on this clonotype: The germline gene is not matched at one end of the junction; a read error may be the cause. This CDR3 reads CPSSSTTRASGRVEYEQFF. The CDR3, as DNA: TGTCCCAGCAGCTCGACAACCCGGGCTAGCGGGAGGGTTGAATATGAGCAGTTCTTC. This sequence joins TRBV11-1 and TRBJ2-1; 12 bases map to TRBD2. CDR1 is SGHAT, CDR2 FQDESV, per germline (reference sequence). The CDR3 is made up of 19 amino acids.

The J gene is TRBJ2-7, the V gene TRBV20-1; D uncertain. The CDR3 is 13 residues long. Germline lookup yields CDR1 DFQATT and CDR2 SNEGSKA (reference sequence). CDR3 loop: CSAPGVLPYEQYF. DNA of the CDR3: TGCAGCGCCCCTGGGGTACTTCCCTACGAGCAGTACTTC.

This clonotype was counted at least ten times. The rearrangement joins TRBV5-5 to TRBJ2-2; D remains unclear. Germline V gene lookup returns CDR1 SGHKS and CDR2 YYEKEE (reference sequence). V was trimmed by 2 bases and J by 5 bases, leaving 7 bases between them. The length of the CDR3 is 13 residues. The CDR3 bases are TGTGCCAGCAGCTTCGGTGGAACCGGGGAGCTGTTTTTT. Residues: CASSFGGTGELFF.

This clonotype was observed once. The V call is TRBV20-1, the J call TRBJ2-5; D gene ambiguous. The CDR3 is 11 residues long. V shed 3 bases and J shed 4 bases, with 6 bases lying between them. Looked up from germline, CDR1 is DFQATT and CDR2 is SNEGSKA (reference sequence). CDR3 sequence: CSASLVETQYF. In DNA, the CDR3 is TGCAGTGCTAGCCTAGTAGAGACCCAGTACTTC.

The chain has TRBV6-5 and TRBJ2-2, with no clear D. V was trimmed by 7 bases and J by 5 bases, leaving 14 bases between them. The CDR3 runs to 14 residues. Germline CDR1 is MNHEY and CDR2 is SVGAGI. CDR3 in amino acids: CASIRSAKTGELFF. Written as DNA, the CDR3 is TGTGCCAGCATCCGTTCAGCTAAGACCGGGGAGCTGTTTTTT.

The sample holds one count of this clonotype. The chain is built from TRBV4-1 and TRBJ2-7; D possibly uses TRBD1 or TRBD2 (5 bases each). Looked up from germline, CDR1 is MGHRA and CDR2 is YSYEKL. This CDR3 is 15 amino acids long. Trimming took 0 bases from V and 3 from J, leaving 12 bases between them. The CDR3 loop is CASSQDGGRDYEQYF. In DNA, the CDR3 is TGCGCCAGCAGCCAAGATGGAGGCAGGGACTACGAGCAGTACTTC.

This clonotype has a count of ten or more. The chain joins TRBV20-1 to TRBJ2-1; TRBD2 aligns across 10 bases. V shed 3 bases, J shed 5 bases, and the junction held 10 bases outside the gene matches. The CDR3 extends over 16 amino acids. Germline V gives CDR1 DFQATT, CDR2 SNEGSKA (reference sequence). For the CDR3, the DNA is TGCAGTGCTAGGATCCTAGCGGGGGATAGGAACAATGAGCAGTTCTTC. This encodes CSARILAGDRNNEQFF.

This sequence joins TRBV4-2 and TRBJ1-1, with D possibly TRBD1 on 5 matching bases. Looked up from germline, CDR1 is LGHNA and CDR2 is YNFKEQ. The CDR3 loop spans 14 amino acids. V was trimmed by 7 bases and J by 1 base, leaving 13 bases between them. The CDR3 reads CASTTWGGNTEAFF. The DNA of the CDR3 is TGTGCCAGCACCACATGGGGGGGGAACACTGAAGCTTTCTTT.

V and J are TRBV12-3 or TRBV12-4 and TRBJ2-2; 7 bases fit TRBD1. The V segment lost 6 bases and the J segment 3 bases; nucleotides outside the gene matches: 7. This CDR3 is 15 amino acids long. The CDR3 spells CASSRQGTYTGELFF. CDR3 in DNA: TGTGCCAGCAGCCGACAGGGAACCTACACCGGGGAGCTGTTTTTT.

The table lists this clonotype with a few counts. The V gene is TRBV20-1, the J gene TRBJ1-3; possible D gene TRBD1, 5 bases. CDR1 is DFQATT, CDR2 SNEGSKA, per germline (reference sequence). There are 16 residues in the CDR3. The ends were cut back, 0 bases at V and 0 bases at J, with 12 bases in the middle. This CDR3 is CSARDNRHASGNTIYF. DNA for the CDR3: TGCAGTGCTAGAGATAACAGGCACGCCTCTGGAAACACCATATATTTT.

This clonotype was picked up many times. This chain connects TRBV7-9 to TRBJ2-7, with 9 bases matching TRBD2. Germline V gene sequence: CDR1 SEHNR, CDR2 FQNEAQ (reference sequence). This CDR3 contains 16 residues. Trimming took 1 base from V and 0 from J; bases not matched to a gene: 4. This CDR3 reads CASSLVASGASYEQYF. CDR3 DNA: TGTGCCAGCAGCTTAGTGGCTAGCGGGGCCTCCTACGAGCAGTACTTC.

V gene TRBV27 combines with J gene TRBJ2-5; 7 nucleotides match TRBD2. The V segment lost 4 bases and the J segment 2 bases; nucleotides outside the gene matches: 13. Germline lookup yields CDR1 MNHEY and CDR2 SMNVEV (reference sequence). This CDR3 contains 17 residues. The CDR3 loop is CASSSLGLAGPQETQYF. In DNA form, the CDR3 reads TGTGCCAGCAGTTCCCTCGGTTTAGCGGGCCCTCAAGAGACCCAGTACTTC.